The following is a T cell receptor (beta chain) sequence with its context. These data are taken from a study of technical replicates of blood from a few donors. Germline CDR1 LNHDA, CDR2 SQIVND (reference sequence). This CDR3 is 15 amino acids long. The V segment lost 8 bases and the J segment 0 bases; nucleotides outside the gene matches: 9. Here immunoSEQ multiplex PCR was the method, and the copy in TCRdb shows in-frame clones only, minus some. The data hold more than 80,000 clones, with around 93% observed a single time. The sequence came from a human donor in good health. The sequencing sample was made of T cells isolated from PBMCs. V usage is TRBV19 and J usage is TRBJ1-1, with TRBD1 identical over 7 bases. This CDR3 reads CASLWTGHMNTEAFF. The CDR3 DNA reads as TGTGCCAGTCTTTGGACAGGACATATGAACACTGAAGCTTTCTTT. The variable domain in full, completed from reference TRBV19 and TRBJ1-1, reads DGGITQSPKYLFRKEGQNVTLSCEQNLNHDAMYWYRQDPGQGLRLIYYSQIVNDFQKGDIAEGYSVSREKKESFPLTVTSAQKNPTAFYLCASLWTGHMNTEAFFGQGTRLTVV.